The entry that follows covers one TCR beta chain sequence. This clone's antigen is unknown. Base qualities are not recorded, but no much larger clone differs from it by a single base. The data were obtained in a study of T cell repertoires in cytomegalovirus infection (dated by TCRdb to the late 2010s). At the level of the whole study: Donor HLA type was relevant to the analysis, because carriage of CMV infection together with the matching HLA type was indicated by public TCR beta signatures.

The CDR3 numbers 15 residues from cysteine through phenylalanine. The read is trimmed to its CDR3 DNA, 45 bases read in frame from base 1. Trimming removed 5 bases from V and 3 bases from J; the gene matches leave 10 bases unexplained. According to the germline V gene, CDR1 reads MDHEN and CDR2 reads SYDVKM. Sequencing was carried out with an Illumina HiSeq 1500. TCRdb trimmed the raw reads at Q25, called clones with MiXCR and kept productive beta chains. Rows with one shared CDR3 protein collapse into an entry with the most common genes and DNA. The sample includes some 170,000 distinct CDR3 sequences, with about a sixth observed a single time. The ten most abundant clones make up 20% to 25% of the sample. The investigation overall reported the following: The ex vivo response was dominated by HLA-C-restricted CMV-specific TCR beta clonotypes, and the single most frequent clonotype in two of eight donors was supplied by these HLA-C-restricted clonotypes. In both this cohort and an independent roughly 330-donor cohort, the cumulative frequency of public TCR beta family members distinguished carriers of CMV infection plus the relevant HLA type.

This clonotype originated in a human donor in good health (CMV status not recorded). Some clones in this sample may be carry-over from other donors' samples. The specimen was CD8+ T cells from PBMCs. The chain was built from TRBV28 and TRBJ2-7; TRBD1 fits 7 bases in the junction. The DNA reads TGTGCCAGCAGTCCCCCGGACAGGTCATTCTACGAGCAGTACTTC. Its protein reads: CASSPPDRSFYEQYF. Reference TRBV28 and TRBJ2-7 genes cover what lies past the CDR3, so the full variable domain is DVKVTQSSRYLVKRTGEKVFLECVQDMDHENMFWYRQDPGLGLRLIYFSYDVKMKEKGDIPEGYSVSREKKERFSLILESASTNQTSMYLCASSPPDRSFYEQYFGPGTRLTVT.